The entry below describes one T cell receptor (beta chain). These data come from a study of T cell responses to AZD1222 COVID-19 vaccine. CDR3 length: 13 residues. In germline, CDR1 is MDHEN, CDR2 SYDVKM. V shed 10 bases and J shed 0 bases, with 11 bases lying between them. Measured with immunoSEQ multiplex PCR; TCRdb has only the in-frame clones, and not every one. The sample holds over 120,000 clones; about 92% are singletons and the top ten take 9.5% to 15%. The clonotype comes from an adult who had recovered from COVID-19. The sample was peripheral blood, taken after recovery from COVID-19. V is TRBV28 and J is TRBJ2-3; unclear D gene. CDR3 region: CATKARSTDTQYF. CDR3 coding DNA: TGTGCCACGAAAGCAAGGAGCACAGATACGCAGTATTTT.